The 20 T cell receptor beta chains listed next were all sequenced from one sample in a study of early T cells in non-severe SARS-CoV-2 infection (dated by TCRdb to the early 2020s). The library was prepared using 5' RACE. Sequencer: NextSeq 500. Through fastp at Q25 and MiXCR, TCRdb rebuilt clones from the public reads, retaining in-frame beta chains. Identical CDR3 proteins give one entry, which carries the most common genes and DNA. The sample yields tens of thousands of distinct CDR3 sequences; about 4.8% were counted once. The leading ten clones occupy more than 10% of the sample. Sequences were obtained from whole blood. The receptors derive from an adult who was a healthcare worker with PCR-confirmed SARS-CoV-2 infection or an uninfected control (not recorded which).

This chain links TRBV19 with TRBJ1-5; D might be TRBD1 (5 bases). V dropped 3 bases and J dropped 4 bases, with 10 bases sitting between them. Germline CDR1 LNHDA, CDR2 SQIVND (reference sequence). The CDR3 totals 14 residues. The CDR3 here is CASSMGTVNQPQHF. The CDR3 nucleotides read TGTGCCAGTAGTATGGGGACGGTGAATCAGCCCCAGCATTTT.

This clonotype was counted ten times or more. V and J are TRBV28 and TRBJ1-2; 7 positions match TRBD1. V shed 3 bases, J shed 7 bases, and the junction held 8 bases outside the gene matches. There are 14 residues in the CDR3. CDR1 and CDR2 (germline): MDHEN, SYDVKM. The CDR3 DNA is TGTGCCAGCAGTTTCGGACAGGAGGTTGTTGGCTACACCTTC. Protein sequence: CASSFGQEVVGYTF.

This clonotype was detected a few times. The CDR3 nucleotides are TGTGCCAGCAGCTTCCGGGACAGGATTGATACGCAGTATTTT. Its translation is CASSFRDRIDTQYF. The chain uses TRBV11-2 and TRBJ2-3, with TRBD1 matching over 8 bases. J gave up 6 bases and V 3 bases, and 5 bases lay outside the gene matches. Germline V gene sequence: CDR1 SGHAT, CDR2 FQNNGV. This CDR3 has 14 residues.

This clonotype appeared a few times. V gene TRBV29-1 combines with J gene TRBJ1-2; no firm D call. V lost 7 bases and J 6 bases, leaving 12 bases between the germline ends. The CDR3 is 11 amino acids. The germline gives CDR1 SQVTM, CDR2 ANQGSEA. This CDR3 is CSAKTGHGYTF. As DNA, the CDR3 is TGCAGCGCAAAAACTGGACATGGCTACACCTTC.

This chain links TRBV30 with TRBJ2-1, with TRBD1 matching 9 bases. V gave up 4 bases and J gave up 4 bases; unmatched junction bases: 5. CDR1 is GTSNPN, CDR2 SVGIG, per germline (reference sequence). CDR3 size: 14 residues. The CDR3 is CAWKQGARYNEQFF. The DNA for the CDR3 is TGTGCCTGGAAACAGGGGGCGCGGTACAATGAGCAGTTCTTC. Full variable domain (rest looked up from reference TRBV30 and TRBJ2-1): SQTIHQWPATLVQPVGSPLSLECTVEGTSNPNLYWYRQAAGRGLQLLFYSVGIGQISSEVPQNLSASRPQDRQFILSSKKLLLSDSGFYLCAWKQGARYNEQFFGPGTRLTVL.

Many counts were recorded for this clonotype. V usage is TRBV18 and J usage is TRBJ1-1; perhaps TRBD1 as D (5 bases). Trimming removed 3 bases at V and 2 bases at J, with 16 bases between. There are 16 residues in the CDR3. The germline gives CDR1 KGHSH, CDR2 LQKENI. CDR3 sequence reads: CASSPRSGTANTEAFF. DNA of the CDR3: TGTGCCAGCTCACCTAGATCCGGGACGGCAAACACTGAAGCTTTCTTT. The variable domain in full, with the rest retrieved from reference TRBV18 and TRBJ1-1, is NAGVMQNPRHLVRRRGQEARLRCSPMKGHSHVYWYRQLPEEGLKFMVYLQKENIIDESGMPKERFSAEFPKEGPSILRIQQVVRGDSAAYFCASSPRSGTANTEAFFGQGTRLTVV.

This clonotype was seen many times. Here the CDR3 DNA reads TGTGCCAGCAGCTGGGGGGGGTTGGGAAATGAGCAGTTCTTC. It yields the protein CASSWGGLGNEQFF. The chain carries TRBV6-1 and TRBJ2-1, with TRBD2 matching over 7 bases. CDR1 and CDR2 from the germline V gene are MNHNS and SASEGT. CDR3 length: 14 residues. The J segment lost 7 bases and the V segment lost 6 bases, leaving 9 bases of the junction unmatched.

In its sample, this clonotype was seen many times. The chain joins TRBV20-1 to TRBJ1-5; D unclear. Looked up from germline, CDR1 is DFQATT and CDR2 is SNEGSKA (reference sequence). Trimming left V 0 bases short and J 4 bases short, with 7 bases between. The CDR3 loop spans 13 amino acids. CDR3 in DNA: TGCAGTGCTAGAGATGCGAGGAATCAGCCCCAGCATTTT. This encodes CSARDARNQPQHF.

The rearrangement links TRBV7-9 to TRBJ1-4; 7 positions match TRBD1. Germline CDR1 and CDR2: SEHNR and FQNEAQ (reference sequence). With V trimmed by 5 bases and J by 8 bases, 11 bases remained unmatched. The CDR3 is 15 amino acids. CDR3 sequence reads: CASSEIRGVGEKLFF. The CDR3 DNA reads TGTGCCAGCAGCGAGATCAGGGGGGTAGGAGAAAAACTGTTTTTT. Supplemented by reference TRBV7-9 and TRBJ1-4, the full variable domain reads DTGVSQNPRHKITKRGQNVTFRCDPISEHNRLYWYRQTLGQGPEFLTYFQNEAQLEKSRLLSDRFSAERPKGSFSTLEIQRTEQGDSAMYLCASSEIRGVGEKLFFGSGTQLSVL.

This clonotype was seen many times. V usage is TRBV7-2 and J usage is TRBJ2-3; 8 positions agree with TRBD1. CDR1 and CDR2 (germline): SGHTA, FQGNSA. Germline trimming cut 5 bases from V and 2 bases from J; bases unmatched to any gene: 15. CDR3 size: 18 residues. The CDR3 DNA follows: TGTGCCAGCAGCCCCCGTCTGGGCAGGGGGCGCGTCACAGATACGCAGTATTTT. This gives the protein CASSPRLGRGRVTDTQYF.

This clonotype occurred many times. The gene calls are TRBV12-3 or TRBV12-4 and TRBJ2-1; D ambiguous. V lost 8 bases and J 8 bases, leaving 13 bases between the germline ends. The CDR3 spans 12 residues. The CDR3, as DNA: TGTGCCAGCCGCCCCCAGGTCGATGAGCAGTTCTTC. Amino acids: CASRPQVDEQFF.

This sequence joins TRBV7-2 and TRBJ2-2, with D possibly matching TRBD2 (5 bases). Germline-derived CDR1 and CDR2 are SGHTA and FQGNSA. The CDR3 totals 13 residues. The V end lost 2 bases, the J end lost 6 bases, and 7 bases lay between the germline ends. The CDR3 here is CASSLKRAGELFF. As DNA, the CDR3 is TGTGCCAGCAGCTTAAAGAGGGCCGGGGAGCTGTTTTTT.

This clonotype turned up a few times. The chain employs TRBV7-9 and TRBJ2-6, with 9 bases fitting TRBD1. Per germline, CDR1 SEHNR and CDR2 FQNEAQ (reference sequence). The CDR3 has 20 amino acids. The V segment lost 3 bases and the J segment 1 base; nucleotides outside the gene matches: 13. The CDR3, as DNA: TGTGCCAGCAGCTTCGATACCGGGACAGGGATCGATTCTGGGGCCAACGTCCTGACTTTC. Translating it yields CASSFDTGTGIDSGANVLTF.

At least ten counts were recorded for this clonotype. V is TRBV10-3 and J is TRBJ2-3, with 8 positions matching TRBD2. The ends lost 3 bases at V and 2 bases at J; junction bases unmatched: 4. Germline assignment: CDR1 ENHRY and CDR2 SYGVKD. The CDR3 extends over 15 amino acids. CDR3 DNA: TGTGCCATCAGTGATTTAGCGGGAACCACAGATACGCAGTATTTT. As protein: CAISDLAGTTDTQYF.

This clonotype was detected only a few times. The rearrangement uses TRBV2 and TRBJ2-2; 9 positions match TRBD2. CDR3 size: 14 residues. CDR1 is SNHLY and CDR2 is FYNNEI in the germline V gene. J lost 5 bases, V lost 6 bases, and 4 bases had no gene match. The CDR3 here is CASRGTSRTGELFF. In DNA, the CDR3 is TGTGCCAGCAGAGGGACTAGCCGGACCGGGGAGCTGTTTTTT.

This clonotype was picked up many times. The chain links TRBV11-2 to TRBJ2-6; no firm D call. The CDR3 length is 17 residues. Germline lookup yields CDR1 SGHAT and CDR2 FQNNGV. V shed 4 bases and J shed 0 bases, with 13 bases lying between them. The CDR3 spells CASSSMRFASGANVLTF. The CDR3 DNA is TGTGCCAGCAGCTCGATGAGATTTGCCTCTGGGGCCAACGTCCTGACTTTC. Complete variable domain (other parts from reference TRBV11-2 and TRBJ2-6): EAGVAQSPRYKIIEKRQSVAFWCNPISGHATLYWYQQILGQGPKLLIQFQNNGVVDDSQLPKDRFSAERLKGVDSTLKIQPAKLEDSAVYLCASSSMRFASGANVLTFGAGSRLTVL.

The V and J genes are TRBV2 and TRBJ1-4; the D gene is possibly TRBD1 (6 bases). From germline, CDR1 is SNHLY and CDR2 FYNNEI. Trimming removed 6 bases from V and 7 bases from J, with 21 bases in between. The CDR3 runs to 16 residues. The CDR3 is CASRGKTGKLGEKLFF. CDR3 bases: TGTGCCAGCAGAGGGAAGACAGGAAAACTGGGTGAAAAACTGTTTTTT. Based on the CDR3 plus reference TRBV2 and TRBJ1-4, the full variable domain is EPEVTQTPSHQVTQMGQEVILRCVPISNHLYFYWYRQILGQKVEFLVSFYNNEISEKSEIFDDQFSVERPDGSNFTLKIRSTKLEDSAMYFCASRGKTGKLGEKLFFGSGTQLSVL.

This clonotype came up many times. At one boundary the junction diverges from the germline segment, which might be a read error. The gene calls are TRBV7-9 and TRBJ2-7, with no clear D. The length of the CDR3 is 12 residues. Germline-derived CDR1 and CDR2 are SEHNR and FQNEAQ (reference sequence). The CDR3 protein is CASSSAQVELYF. The CDR3 DNA sequence: TGTGCCAGCAGCTCAGCCCAAGTGGAGCTGTACTTC.

This clonotype has only a few counts. The chain is built from TRBV5-1 and TRBJ2-3, with D uncertain. The CDR3 is made up of 15 amino acids. Looked up from germline, CDR1 is SGHRS and CDR2 is YFSETQ. V was trimmed by 1 base and J by 0 bases, leaving 9 bases between them. The CDR3 DNA follows: TGCGCCAGCAGCTTGATGGCAGGAAGCACAGATACGCAGTATTTT. Protein: CASSLMAGSTDTQYF. The whole variable domain, remainder taken from reference TRBV5-1 and TRBJ2-3, is KAGVTQTPRYLIKTRGQQVTLSCSPISGHRSVSWYQQTPGQGLQFLFEYFSETQRNKGNFPGRFSGRQFSNSRSEMNVSTLELGDSALYLCASSLMAGSTDTQYFGPGTRLTVL.

Ten or more counts support this clonotype. This sequence joins TRBV13 and TRBJ1-2; the match to TRBD1 covers 8 bases. V shed 6 bases, J shed 8 bases, and the junction held 14 bases outside the gene matches. CDR3 length: 15 residues. Germline V gives CDR1 PRHDT, CDR2 FYEKMQ (reference sequence). The CDR3 DNA reads as TGTGCCAGCAGTTTACTCTCGGACAGGGTTGACGGCTACACCTTC. Amino acid sequence: CASSLLSDRVDGYTF.